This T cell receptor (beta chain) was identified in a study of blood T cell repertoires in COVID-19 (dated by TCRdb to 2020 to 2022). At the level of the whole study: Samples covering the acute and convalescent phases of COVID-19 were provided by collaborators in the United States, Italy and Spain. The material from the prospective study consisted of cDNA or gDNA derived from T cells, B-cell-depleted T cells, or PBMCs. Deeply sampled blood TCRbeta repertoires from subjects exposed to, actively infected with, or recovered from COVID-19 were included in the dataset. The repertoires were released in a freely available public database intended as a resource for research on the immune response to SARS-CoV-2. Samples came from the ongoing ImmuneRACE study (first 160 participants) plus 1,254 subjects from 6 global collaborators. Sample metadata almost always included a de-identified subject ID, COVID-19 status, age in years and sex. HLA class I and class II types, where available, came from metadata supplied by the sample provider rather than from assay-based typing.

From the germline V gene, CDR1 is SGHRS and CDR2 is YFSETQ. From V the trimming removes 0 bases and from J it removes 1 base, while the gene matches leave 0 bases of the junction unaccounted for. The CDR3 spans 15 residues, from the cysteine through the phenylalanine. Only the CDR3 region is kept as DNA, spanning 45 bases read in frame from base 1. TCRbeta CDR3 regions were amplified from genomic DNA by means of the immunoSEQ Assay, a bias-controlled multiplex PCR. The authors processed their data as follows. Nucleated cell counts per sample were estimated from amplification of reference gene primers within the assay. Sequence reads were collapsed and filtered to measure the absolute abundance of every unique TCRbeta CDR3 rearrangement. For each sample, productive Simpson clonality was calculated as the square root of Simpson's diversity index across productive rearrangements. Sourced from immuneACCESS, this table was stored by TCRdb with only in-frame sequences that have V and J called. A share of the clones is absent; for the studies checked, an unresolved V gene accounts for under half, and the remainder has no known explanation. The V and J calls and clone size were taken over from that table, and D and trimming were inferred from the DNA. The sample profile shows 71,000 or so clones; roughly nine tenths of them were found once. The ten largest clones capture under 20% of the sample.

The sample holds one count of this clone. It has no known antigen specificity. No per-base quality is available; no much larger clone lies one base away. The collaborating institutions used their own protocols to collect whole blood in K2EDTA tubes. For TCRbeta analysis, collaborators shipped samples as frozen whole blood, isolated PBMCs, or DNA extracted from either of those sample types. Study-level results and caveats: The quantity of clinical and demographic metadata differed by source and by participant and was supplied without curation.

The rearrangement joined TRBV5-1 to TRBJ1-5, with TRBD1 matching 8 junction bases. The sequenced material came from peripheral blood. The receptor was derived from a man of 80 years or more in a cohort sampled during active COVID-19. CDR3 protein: CASSLAGGSNQPQHF. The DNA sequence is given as TGCGCCAGCAGCTTGGCAGGGGGCAGCAATCAGCCCCAGCATTTT.